Each of the 20 T cell receptor beta chains below was sequenced from the same sample in a study of blood T cells in healthy people across ages. Together with a sample-barcoded 5' primer, a J-beta primer mix was included in a second PCR lasting about 7 to 12 cycles. Each CDR3 protein is one row after TCRdb ran MiXCR on the 5' RACE reads. The table includes about 1.4 million distinct CDR3 sequences, approximately 59% detected once. The sample taken for sequencing was blood. These TCRs come from a man aged 18 to 30 in good health.

The chain couples TRBV18 to TRBJ1-5; D possibly corresponds to TRBD1 (5 bases). The germline V gene has CDR1 KGHSH and CDR2 LQKENI. This CDR3 has 17 amino acids. Trimming left V 2 bases short and J 0 bases short, with 14 bases between. For the CDR3, the DNA is TGTGCCAGCTCACCAGGTTCAGCAGGGTATAGCAATCAGCCCCAGCATTTT. This codes for CASSPGSAGYSNQPQHF.

This clonotype was recorded a few times. The chain has TRBV4-1 and TRBJ2-5, with TRBD1 matching 8 bases. The CDR3 is 14 residues long. Germline CDR1 reads MGHRA; CDR2 reads YSYEKL. V was pared by 1 base and J by 4 bases, with 2 bases of the junction left unmatched. Here the CDR3 reads CASSQGDRSETQYF. CDR3 bases: TGCGCCAGCAGCCAAGGGGACAGGTCAGAGACCCAGTACTTC.

The rearrangement links TRBV20-1 to TRBJ2-1; unclear D gene. The CDR3 covers 14 residues. CDR1 DFQATT and CDR2 SNEGSKA come from the germline V gene (reference sequence). V was cut by 7 bases and J by 9 bases, with 22 bases left in between. The chain's CDR3 is CSDNPVDAGSEQFF. In nucleotides, the CDR3 is TGCAGTGACAATCCGGTAGACGCTGGAAGTGAGCAGTTCTTC.

This sequence joins TRBV5-1 and TRBJ2-7; 8 positions agree with TRBD1. The V and J ends lost 7 bases and 0 bases, in that order; junction bases with no gene match: 12. CDR3 length: 16 amino acids. CDR1 is SGHRS and CDR2 is YFSETQ in the germline V gene. The CDR3 sequence is CASGTSDRVRSYEQYF. The CDR3 DNA sequence: TGCGCCAGCGGGACCTCGGACAGGGTTCGCTCCTACGAGCAGTACTTC.

The chain couples TRBV7-2 to TRBJ2-7; 8 bases are a match to TRBD1. The assigned J gene may be wrong: the sequence end matches TRBJ2-5 better. The CDR3 spans 13 residues. Germline V gene sequence: CDR1 SGHTA, CDR2 FQGNSA. As DNA, the CDR3 is TGTGCCAGTAACAGGGGGAGGACAGAGACCCAGTACTTC. This codes for CASNRGRTETQYF.

This clonotype was recorded a few times. This chain uses TRBV4-1 with TRBJ2-7, with 8 nucleotides matching TRBD1. The CDR3 consists of 17 residues. CDR1 is MGHRA, CDR2 YSYEKL, per germline. The ends lost 6 bases at V and 2 bases at J; junction bases unmatched: 15. The CDR3 DNA reads as TGCGCCAGCAGGCTATCCGACAGGGGCCTTCTTACCTACGAGCAGTACTTC. This sequence encodes CASRLSDRGLLTYEQYF.

In DNA, the CDR3 is TGTGCCAGCAGTTACTCGATCCCCGGGGACTATGGCTACACCTTC. It is translated as CASSYSIPGDYGYTF. The rearrangement joins TRBV6-6 to TRBJ1-2; D not certain. Germline CDR1 MNHNY, CDR2 SVGAGI (reference sequence). Trimming stripped 0 bases from V and 3 bases from J, with 11 bases between. This CDR3 comprises 15 residues.

This chain uses TRBV5-1 with TRBJ2-5; perhaps TRBD1 as D (5 bases). Germline V gives CDR1 SGHRS, CDR2 YFSETQ. The CDR3 has 16 residues. V lost 2 bases and J lost 3, with 17 bases in between. The CDR3 is CASSFSPDAGKETQYF. The CDR3 region has the DNA TGCGCCAGCAGCTTCAGCCCGGACGCAGGGAAAGAGACCCAGTACTTC. The complete variable domain, with remaining parts taken from reference TRBV5-1 and TRBJ2-5, reads KAGVTQTPRYLIKTRGQQVTLSCSPISGHRSVSWYQQTPGQGLQFLFEYFSETQRNKGNFPGRFSGRQFSNSRSEMNVSTLELGDSALYLCASSFSPDAGKETQYFGPGTRLLVL.

V is TRBV6-5 and J is TRBJ2-5, with a possible D match to TRBD2 (6 bases). The CDR3 loop spans 13 amino acids. Between the trimmed V and J ends, which lost 0 bases and 5 bases, there was a span of 7 bases. CDR1 is MNHEY, CDR2 SVGAGI, per germline. CDR3 amino acids: CASSYSGRETQYF. DNA of the CDR3: TGTGCCAGCAGTTACTCTGGGAGGGAGACCCAGTACTTC.

This clonotype was counted between two and nine times. The chain has TRBV15 and TRBJ2-1; D remains ambiguous. CDR1 and CDR2 from the germline V gene are LNHNV and YYDKDF (reference sequence). Trimming stripped 5 bases from V and 10 bases from J, with 9 bases between. This CDR3 comprises 11 residues. Here the CDR3 reads CATSDNWEQFF. DNA of the CDR3: TGTGCCACCAGCGACAACTGGGAGCAGTTCTTC.

This clonotype has a single count. This chain joins TRBV15 and TRBJ2-6; the D call may be TRBD1 or TRBD2 (5 bases each). Germline V gene data show CDR1 as LNHNV and CDR2 as YYDKDF (reference sequence). Trimming cost V 3 bases and J 0 bases, with 21 bases left between them. This CDR3 is 20 amino acids long. The CDR3 bases are TGTGCCACCAGCAGTGATGCCCCCGGGACGGTGTACTCTGGGGCCAACGTCCTGACTTTC. This sequence encodes CATSSDAPGTVYSGANVLTF.

This clonotype was observed a few times. The chain couples TRBV7-9 to TRBJ2-7; a weak D match, TRBD2 (7 bases). Trimming removed 8 bases from V and 7 bases from J, with 15 bases in between. CDR3 length: 12 amino acids. CDR1 is SEHNR, CDR2 FQNEAQ, per germline (reference sequence). The CDR3: CASRLGGTEQYF. CDR3 DNA: TGTGCCAGCCGGTTGGGGGGGACAGAGCAGTACTTC.

This sequence joins TRBV6-2 or TRBV6-3 and TRBJ2-1; tentative D call: TRBD1 (6 bases). The CDR3 contains 15 residues. Trimming pared 6 bases from V and 2 bases from J, leaving 14 bases between. Germline V gene sequence: CDR1 MNHEY, CDR2 SVGEGT. The CDR3 is CASRPTGIPYNEQFF. The CDR3 DNA follows: TGTGCCAGCAGACCCACAGGGATACCCTACAATGAGCAGTTCTTC.

Remarks on this clonotype: Mismatch with germline at one junction end may stem from a read error. The chain employs TRBV28 and TRBJ1-6; unclear D gene. Per germline, CDR1 MDHEN and CDR2 SYDVKM. The CDR3 sequence is 12 residues long. The CDR3 coding sequence is TGTGCCAGCAGTTTACCTCATTCACTCCTCCACTTT. Its translation: CASSLPHSLLHF. The entire variable domain, with the rest obtained from reference TRBV28 and TRBJ1-6, is as follows: DVKVTQSSRYLVKRTGEKVFLECVQDMDHENMFWYRQDPGLGLRLIYFSYDVKMKEKGDIPEGYSVSREKKERFSLILESASTNQTSMYLCASSLPHSLLHFGNGTRLTVT.

The rearrangement links TRBV19 to TRBJ1-2; TRBD1 might be the D (5 bases). V was clipped by 8 bases and J by 4 bases, with 14 bases between them. Germline lookup yields CDR1 LNHDA and CDR2 SQIVND (reference sequence). This CDR3 spans 13 amino acids. In DNA, the CDR3 is TGTGCCAGTCAAGAGACAGCTCTCTATGGCTACACCTTC. Amino acids: CASQETALYGYTF.

The chain couples TRBV29-1 to TRBJ2-3, with 13 bases identical to TRBD2. V lost 5 bases and J lost 6; bases outside the gene matches: 8. The CDR3 spans 15 residues. Germline CDR1 SQVTM, CDR2 ANQGSEA. The CDR3 DNA is TGCAGCGTTCTTGGACTAGCGGGAGACCCGGATACGCAGTATTTT. Protein product: CSVLGLAGDPDTQYF.

The chain is built from TRBV4-3 and TRBJ1-1; D unresolved. Germline V gives CDR1 LGHNA, CDR2 YSLEER. The germline V and J ends were trimmed by 0 bases and 4 bases, with 12 bases remaining between them. The CDR3 is 15 residues long. CDR3 loop: CASSQDRVGGTEAFF. The CDR3 DNA is TGCGCCAGCAGCCAAGATCGTGTGGGCGGCACTGAAGCTTTCTTT.

This chain uses TRBV5-1 with TRBJ2-7; no reliable D call. This CDR3 is 12 amino acids long. Looked up from germline, CDR1 is SGHRS and CDR2 is YFSETQ. Trimming took 2 bases from V and 7 from J, leaving 10 bases between them. The CDR3 bases are TGCGCCAGCAGCTTCACCTACAATGAGCAGTACTTC. Translating it yields CASSFTYNEQYF.

This clonotype was seen only a few times. This chain connects TRBV10-3 to TRBJ2-7; D ambiguous. Germline V CDR1 and CDR2: ENHRY, SYGVKD. The CDR3 is made up of 13 amino acids. V shed 5 bases and J shed 4 bases, with 12 bases lying between them. For the CDR3, the DNA is TGTGCCATCAGTCAGACGGAACAATACGAGCAGTACTTC. Translating gives CAISQTEQYEQYF.

V usage is TRBV10-3 and J usage is TRBJ2-1, with D maybe TRBD2 (6 bases). The length of the CDR3 is 17 residues. Germline CDR1 is ENHRY and CDR2 is SYGVKD. Trimming cost V 6 bases and J 2 bases, with 20 bases left between them. CDR3 region: CAIRGKGGGGTYNEQFF. For the CDR3, the DNA is TGTGCCATCAGGGGGAAGGGAGGCGGAGGAACCTACAATGAGCAGTTCTTC.